This T cell receptor beta chain was sequenced in a study of blood T cell repertoires in COVID-19. Produced via immunoSEQ multiplex PCR; TCRdb's table is partial and in-frame only. The data show 250,000 to 350,000 clones, over 75% seen once. The sequenced sample was PBMCs or T cells enriched from blood (not recorded which). The sequence was collected from a woman aged 30 to 39 who had recovered from COVID-19.

CDR3 coding DNA: TGTGCCAGTAGTATCCGGGGACTAGCGGGAGCCGGCTACGAGCAGTACTTC. Translated: CASSIRGLAGAGYEQYF. The genes are TRBV19 and TRBJ2-7, with 14 bases that match TRBD2. The J segment lost 3 bases and the V segment lost 3 bases, leaving 7 bases of the junction unmatched. This CDR3 has 17 residues. Germline loops: CDR1 LNHDA, CDR2 SQIVND (reference sequence).